This T cell receptor beta chain was sequenced in a study of T cell responses to AZD1222 COVID-19 vaccine. Study in general: Whether given at about 4 or about 12 weeks, second doses were pooled.

Germline CDR1 is SGHDN and CDR2 is FVKESK. Trimming removed 4 bases from V and 8 bases from J; junction bases left unmatched: 12. CDR3 length equals 17 residues. TCRdb's copy holds only in-frame clones and misses some; the assay was immunoSEQ multiplex PCR. This sample has about 96,000 clones, with almost 90% found just once. This sequence was found in an adult in good health. The material sequenced was peripheral blood, taken on day 0 of AZD1222 vaccination. The chain carries TRBV14 and TRBJ2-3; 13 nucleotides match TRBD2. The CDR3 is CASSLGGLAGDRSTQYF. Written as DNA, the CDR3 is TGTGCCAGCAGCCTCGGCGGACTAGCGGGAGACAGGAGTACGCAGTATTTT.